This T cell receptor (beta chain) was captured by sequencing in a study of OX40 agonist ivuxolimab in advanced cancers. For context, the study as a whole: Ivuxolimab was an agonistic, fully human IgG2 monoclonal antibody directed against OX40 (CD134), a costimulatory receptor. Partial responses occurred in three dose-escalation patients, of whom one had hepatocellular carcinoma and two had cutaneous melanoma. Of the approximately 50 dose-escalation patients, hepatocellular carcinoma was present in roughly 19, melanoma in roughly 15, renal cell carcinoma in 9 and head and neck cancer in 9. Intravenous ivuxolimab was administered to patients every 2 weeks at six dose levels: 0.01, 0.1, 0.3, 1.5, 3 and 10 mg/kg. In the dose-escalation cohort, more than 75% of patients were male, and the mean age was approximately 60 years, with a range of about 20 to 79. The purpose of peripheral TCRbeta sequencing was to test whether ivuxolimab changed TCR sequence diversity and led to clonal T-cell expansion. The paper describes the monotherapy dose-escalation part (N ≈ 49 patients) of the phase I trial of ivuxolimab. Patients were allowed to have had prior anti-PD-1, anti-PD-L1 or anti-CTLA-4 therapy, and approximately 40% of the dose-escalation patients had been treated with checkpoint inhibitors.

On the study overall, not on this receptor specifically: After ivuxolimab, more expanded clones were found on average in CD8+ T cells than in CD4+ T cells. Low levels of normalized T-cell clonal expansion were also seen in some nonresponding patients. In the 0.1-3.0 mg/kg groups, partial responders were among the patients with the lowest normalized peripheral clonal expansion, particularly in CD8+ T cells. The antigen specificity of the peripheral T cells that underwent clonal expansion was not determined. At doses from 0.1 to 3.0 mg/kg, clonal expansion was seen in both CD4+ and CD8+ blood T cells between baseline and week 6.

A word on this clone: The specificity of this receptor is unknown. It has no much larger one-base neighbor in the sample; base qualities were not kept.

Patients with autoimmune disease history or receiving systemic immunosuppression were excluded from the trial. In every dose cohort, peripheral blood was drawn for TCR sequencing at baseline, cycle 4 day 1, and cycle 7 day 1. Samples came from an open-label, multicenter, first-in-human phase I dose-escalation trial of ivuxolimab. Adults with locally advanced or metastatic melanoma, renal cell carcinoma, hepatocellular carcinoma or head and neck squamous cell carcinoma were enrolled in the trial. Before TCR sequencing, CD4+ T cells and CD8+ T cells were sorted from peripheral blood as separate populations. Genomic DNA was extracted from sorted cells for sequencing of the TCRbeta CDR3 region. TCRbeta CDR3 regions were sequenced using the immunoSEQ Assay. In its TCRdb copy, this immuneACCESS table keeps in-frame sequences only and misses some clones. Where compared with another copy, unresolved V genes explain less than half of these, and the others have no known cause. The sample yields 58,000 or so clones; less than 90% were counted once. The ten largest clones take up approximately 3% of the sample.

Taken from the germline V gene, the CDR1 and CDR2 loops are SGHTA and FQGNSA. The V end loses 3 bases and the J end loses 0 bases, and a stretch of 12 bases separates them. Inclusive of the bounding cysteine and phenylalanine, the CDR3 is 16 residues long. Of the read, only the CDR3 DNA is kept; its 48 bases are in frame from base 1. Sequences were derived from CD4+ or CD8+ T cells sorted from blood, sampled in a trial of the OX40 agonist ivuxolimab. In this chain, TRBV7-2 is recombined with TRBJ1-3; no D gene is confidently identified. This receptor was identified in an adult with an advanced solid tumor such as melanoma, head and neck, liver or kidney cancer. In nucleotides, the sequence is TGTGCCAGCAGCTTGTATCCGGCGAGCTCTGGAAACACCATATATTTT. It specifies CASSLYPASSGNTIYF.